The text below deals with one T cell receptor (beta chain). The CDR3 is 17 residues long. These data belong to a study of blood T cell repertoires in COVID-19. Overall study context: The United States, Italy and Spain provided the acute and convalescent COVID-19 samples. Sources were T cells, B-cell-depleted T cells, or PBMCs; the material itself was cDNA or gDNA.

In terms of age and location, participants ranged from roughly 18 to 95 years and lived in under 30 US areas. Cohort 3 recovery required two negative PCRs, clearance, or symptom resolution. Profiling relied on immunoSEQ multiplex PCR, and the TCRdb table lists in-frame clones only, not all of them. The top ten clones hold around 2.4% of a sample with 150,000 to 200,000 clones, about 90% of them seen once. The clonotype was recovered from a woman aged 30 to 39 who had recovered from COVID-19. The rearrangement joins TRBV21-1 to TRBJ1-4; the table names TRBD1, a call not compared with the DNA. TRBV21-1 is reported as a pseudogene. Input material: PBMCs or T cells enriched from blood (not recorded which). The CDR3 reads CASSNDRSRSANEKLFF. The CDR3 bases are TGTGCCAGCAGCAACGACCGGTCCAGGTCAGCTAATGAAAAACTGTTTTTT.